Below are 15 T cell receptor beta chains sequenced from a single sample in a study of early stage breast cancer tumors. The assay was immunoSEQ multiplex PCR, and TCRdb's table has in-frame clones only and misses some. Of approximately 17,000 clones listed, 83% are singletons. Sequencing input: blood. The receptor source for this set is a person aged 70 to 80 with breast cancer.

In regard to this clone: In the same sample, other DNA sequences code for this CDR3. The gene calls are TRBV30 and TRBJ1-2; 9 nucleotides align to TRBD1. Trimming removed 2 bases from V and 4 bases from J; junction bases left unmatched: 14. This CDR3 contains 17 residues. Germline V gene lookup returns CDR1 GTSNPN and CDR2 SVGIG (reference sequence). In nucleotides, the CDR3 is TGTGCCTGGAGTTCCAACCCGTACAGGGGGCCAACCTATGGCTACACCTTC. This gives the protein CAWSSNPYRGPTYGYTF.

This clone was seen only once. The V gene is TRBV18, the J gene TRBJ1-1; D remains ambiguous. From germline, CDR1 is KGHSH and CDR2 LQKENI. The CDR3 is 13 residues long. Trimming left V 6 bases short and J 4 bases short, with 12 bases between. This CDR3 is CASSPGGSTEAFF. The CDR3 DNA is TGTGCCAGCTCCCCAGGCGGTTCCACTGAAGCTTTCTTT.

The V gene is TRBV30, the J gene TRBJ2-7; TRBD1 agrees at 11 bases. Germline V gene sequence: CDR1 GTSNPN, CDR2 SVGIG (reference sequence). The V gene end was trimmed by 4 bases and the J gene end by 5 bases; junction bases not matched to a gene: 13. The CDR3 totals 16 residues. The CDR3 is CAWTPKIGTGGHEQYF. The CDR3 coding sequence is TGTGCCTGGACCCCCAAAATCGGGACAGGGGGTCACGAGCAGTACTTC.

This clone was seen a single time. The chain has TRBV10-3 and TRBJ2-3; 7 bases line up with TRBD2. The length of the CDR3 is 14 residues. Germline V gives CDR1 ENHRY, CDR2 SYGVKD. J was trimmed by 3 bases and V by 10 bases; bases with no gene match: 10. CDR3 in amino acids: CASRASGATDTQYF. CDR3 nucleotide sequence: TGTGCCAGCCGGGCCAGCGGGGCGACAGATACGCAGTATTTT.

This chain's CDR3 is CATGHNEKLFF. The CDR3 DNA reads as TGTGCCACGGGACATAATGAAAAACTGTTTTTT. The chain recombines TRBV6-1 with TRBJ1-4; D possibly corresponds to TRBD1 (6 bases). The CDR3 loop spans 11 amino acids. V was cut by 10 bases and J by 4 bases, with 7 bases left in between. Germline V CDR1 and CDR2: MNHNS, SASEGT.

This clone was detected only once. The gene calls are TRBV10-1 and TRBJ2-1, with 8 nucleotides matching TRBD2. CDR1 and CDR2 from the germline V gene are WNHNN and SYGVQD (reference sequence). The CDR3 is made up of 15 amino acids. The J segment lost 7 bases and the V segment lost 10 bases, leaving 15 bases of the junction unmatched. The CDR3 DNA sequence: TGCGCCACCCCTGAGTGGCGGGGGGCATTGAATGAGCAGTTCTTC. It yields the protein CATPEWRGALNEQFF.

The V call is TRBV5-1, the J call TRBJ2-2, with D possibly being TRBD2 (6 bases). The CDR3 covers 17 residues. Trimming pared 3 bases from V and 3 bases from J, leaving 18 bases between. Germline CDR1 SGHRS, CDR2 YFSETQ. DNA for the CDR3: TGCGCCAGCAGCTCCAGGGAATTGGGCGGGGACACCGGGGAGCTGTTTTTT. Translation: CASSSRELGGDTGELFF.

V is TRBV28 and J is TRBJ1-5, with D perhaps matching TRBD1 (6 bases). The V gene's germline CDR1 is MDHEN and CDR2 SYDVKM. This CDR3 region has 13 residues. Trimming removed 2 bases at V and 7 bases at J, with 9 bases between. CDR3 coding DNA: TGTGCCAGCAGTTTACTGGGGGCCCAGCCCCAGCATTTT. As protein: CASSLLGAQPQHF. Looking up the rest from reference TRBV28 and TRBJ1-5 gives the full variable domain: DVKVTQSSRYLVKRTGEKVFLECVQDMDHENMFWYRQDPGLGLRLIYFSYDVKMKEKGDIPEGYSVSREKKERFSLILESASTNQTSMYLCASSLLGAQPQHFGDGTRLSIL.

The chain has TRBV6-1 and TRBJ1-1; D unresolved. The CDR3 spans 15 residues. Germline V lookup: CDR1 MNHNS, CDR2 SASEGT. Trimming pared 4 bases from V and 1 base from J, leaving 13 bases between. CDR3 sequence: CASSVVGQKNTEAFF. The CDR3, as DNA: TGTGCCAGCAGTGTGGTTGGCCAAAAGAACACTGAAGCTTTCTTT.

The chain links TRBV5-1 to TRBJ2-3; 9 positions agree with TRBD2. Trimming cost V 6 bases and J 4 bases; bases outside gene matches: 6. CDR3 length: 14 amino acids. CDR1 SGHRS and CDR2 YFSETQ come from the germline V gene. The CDR3 sequence is CASNMASGADTQYF. Written as DNA, the CDR3 is TGCGCCAGCAATATGGCTAGCGGGGCAGATACGCAGTATTTT.

The chain combines TRBV11-3 with TRBJ1-6; weak D call: TRBD1 (5 bases). CDR1 is SGHNT and CDR2 is YENEEA in the germline V gene. Trimming shortened V by 5 bases and J by 6 bases, and 8 bases separated the two germline ends. The CDR3 length is 13 residues. The CDR3 DNA is TGTGCCAGCAGCCTACAGGCTAATTCACCCCTCCACTTT. Protein: CASSLQANSPLHF.

The chain is built from TRBV6-1 and TRBJ1-6; D possibly corresponds to TRBD1 (6 bases). The CDR3 spans 15 residues. V lost 4 bases and J lost 7, with 14 bases in between. Germline-derived CDR1 and CDR2 are MNHNS and SASEGT. The CDR3 DNA follows: TGTGCCAGCAGTGCGACACAGGGAAGAAATTCACCCCTCCACTTT. This codes for CASSATQGRNSPLHF.

The gene calls are TRBV29-1 and TRBJ2-3, with 9 bases identical to TRBD2. The CDR3 contains 16 residues. The V and J ends lost 3 bases and 5 bases, in that order; junction bases with no gene match: 12. Germline V lookup: CDR1 SQVTM, CDR2 ANQGSEA. This CDR3 is CSVEGLAGGPGDTQYF. In nucleotides, the CDR3 is TGCAGCGTTGAGGGTCTTGCGGGGGGGCCTGGAGATACGCAGTATTTT.

The DNA for the CDR3 is TGTGCCAGCTCACTCCGGACAGGGGGAGCGGATACGCAGTATTTT. Its protein product is CASSLRTGGADTQYF. The chain recombines TRBV18 with TRBJ2-3, with 10 bases matching TRBD1. The CDR3 is 15 residues long. Germline lookup yields CDR1 KGHSH and CDR2 LQKENI. The V and J ends lost 4 bases and 6 bases, in that order; junction bases with no gene match: 7.

The J gene is TRBJ1-2, the V gene TRBV2; TRBD1 matches at 9 bases. CDR3 size: 13 residues. V lost 6 bases, J lost 3 bases, and 2 bases stayed unmatched. Germline V CDR1 and CDR2: SNHLY, FYNNEI. CDR3 sequence (DNA): TGTGCCAGCAGACGGACAGGGGACTATGGCTACACCTTC. Translation: CASRRTGDYGYTF.